This TCR beta chain was found in a study of cytomegalovirus exposure and HLA in healthy donors. Germline CDR1 LNHNV, CDR2 YYDKDF (reference sequence). The V and J ends lost 0 bases and 8 bases, in that order; junction bases with no gene match: 7. The CDR3 consists of 16 residues. Broader study findings: Clusters of TCRs from the first cohort tended to co-occur in the roughly 120 validation repertoires (as a later analysis found). Most TCRs appeared rarely, but some public TCRs recurred in many donors. Specific recognition of CMV antigens was confirmed in vitro for three chains (all CMV-associated).

This clone was seen once. The antigen remains unidentified. The method was immunoSEQ multiplex PCR; TCRdb's version includes in-frame clones alone and lacks a portion of them. The table includes fewer than 150,000 clones, roughly four fifths detected once. Sequenced input: PBMCs. The TCR comes from a man younger than 45 in good health and CMV-seropositive. The rearrangement uses TRBV15 and TRBJ2-1; 10 nucleotides match TRBD2. The CDR3 nucleotides read TGTGCCACCAGCAGAGATCGGAGCGGGAGGGAAGATGAGCAGTTCTTC. Amino acid sequence: CATSRDRSGREDEQFF.